Below are 14 T cell receptor beta chains sequenced from a single sample in a study of OX40 agonist ivuxolimab in advanced cancers. Profiled with immunoSEQ multiplex PCR; TCRdb holds only in-frame clones, not every one. The sample lists about 54,000 clones, around 89% occurring once. The sequences come from CD4+ or CD8+ T cells sorted from blood, collected in a trial of the OX40 agonist ivuxolimab. These receptors all stem from an adult with an advanced solid tumor such as melanoma, head and neck, liver or kidney cancer.

The chain carries TRBV7-9 and TRBJ2-1; possibly TRBD2 for D (6 bases). The germline gives CDR1 SEHNR, CDR2 FQNEAQ (reference sequence). The CDR3 has 11 amino acids. Trimming took 6 bases from V and 15 from J, leaving 15 bases between them. CDR3 region: CASSLTRRLFF. The DNA of the CDR3 is TGTGCCAGCAGTTTGACTAGGAGGCTGTTCTTC.

The chain recombines TRBV29-1 with TRBJ2-1; D is ambiguous. Trimming pared 4 bases from V and 7 bases from J, leaving 14 bases between. The CDR3 contains 13 residues. Germline CDR1 SQVTM, CDR2 ANQGSEA. The CDR3 protein is CSVGVGIRNEQFF. In nucleotides, the CDR3 is TGCAGCGTTGGGGTAGGGATTAGGAATGAGCAGTTCTTC.

The chain uses TRBV7-9 and TRBJ2-5; D may be TRBD2 (7 bases). V was clipped by 8 bases and J by 0 bases, with 13 bases between them. Germline V gene data show CDR1 as SEHNR and CDR2 as FQNEAQ (reference sequence). This CDR3 is 14 amino acids long. The CDR3 reads CASEGGQHQETQYF. The CDR3, as DNA: TGTGCCAGCGAGGGGGGGCAACACCAAGAGACCCAGTACTTC.

This chain connects TRBV4-1 to TRBJ1-5, with D unclear. CDR3 length: 14 residues. V was shortened by 2 bases and J by 6 bases, with 11 bases between the two germline ends. Germline CDR1 is MGHRA and CDR2 is YSYEKL. The CDR3 DNA is TGCGCCAGCAGCCAATCCTGGGGAGGTCAGCCCCAGCATTTT. Translating gives CASSQSWGGQPQHF.

This clone occurred once. The chain employs TRBV7-3 and TRBJ2-6; 10 bases align to TRBD1. The germline gives CDR1 SGHTA, CDR2 FQGTGA. J gave up 3 bases and V 3 bases, and 5 bases lay outside the gene matches. There are 17 residues in the CDR3. The CDR3 nucleotides are TGTGCCAGCAGCTTCAGACAGGGGGCTGGTGGGGCCAACGTCCTGACTTTC. This sequence encodes CASSFRQGAGGANVLTF.

This chain uses TRBV7-2 with TRBJ2-6; no definite D call. With 7 bases removed from V and 0 bases from J, the gap between germline ends came to 16 bases. This CDR3 has 17 residues. Germline assignment: CDR1 SGHTA and CDR2 FQGNSA. The CDR3 coding sequence is TGTGCCAGCACCCTATCCGTCGCCTCCTCTGGGGCCAACGTCCTGACTTTC. This sequence encodes CASTLSVASSGANVLTF.

The chain couples TRBV2 to TRBJ2-5; 8 bases are a match to TRBD1. The CDR3 runs to 14 residues. Per the germline V gene, CDR1 is SNHLY and CDR2 is FYNNEI. V trimming: 4 bases; J trimming: 4 bases; junction bases outside the gene matches: 5. In DNA form, the CDR3 reads TGTGCCAGCAGTGCTCGGACAGGGACAGAGACCCAGTACTTC. The encoded protein is CASSARTGTETQYF.

This chain links TRBV6-5 with TRBJ1-2; possibly TRBD1 for D (5 bases). V lost 2 bases, J lost 2 bases, and 9 bases lay in between. The germline V gene encodes CDR1 MNHEY and CDR2 SVGAGI. The CDR3 has 14 residues. The DNA for the CDR3 is TGTGCCAGCAGTTACGGGCGGGACAACTATGGCTACACCTTC. It specifies CASSYGRDNYGYTF.

The V call is TRBV5-6, the J call TRBJ2-5; D is ambiguous. The CDR3 covers 13 residues. Trimming left V 0 bases short and J 5 bases short, with 8 bases between. CDR1 SGHDT and CDR2 YYEEEE come from the germline V gene. CDR3 DNA sequence: TGTGCCAGCAGCTTGGGGGCGCGGGAGACCCAGTACTTC. It translates to CASSLGARETQYF.

This chain joins TRBV6-6 and TRBJ2-5; D is tentatively TRBD1 or TRBD2 (5 bases each). Germline values: CDR1 MNHNY, CDR2 SVGAGI (reference sequence). V lost 2 bases, J lost 4 bases, and 17 bases lay in between. There are 16 residues in the CDR3. The CDR3 region is CASSYAGDPGAETQYF. CDR3 sequence (DNA): TGTGCCAGCAGTTACGCTGGCGATCCCGGGGCAGAGACCCAGTACTTC.

This sequence joins TRBV5-1 and TRBJ2-3; D is unresolved. The V and J ends lost 0 bases and 0 bases respectively, with 2 bases between them. The CDR3 runs 13 residues. The germline V gene has CDR1 SGHRS and CDR2 YFSETQ. The CDR3 reads CASSLGSTDTQYF. The CDR3 coding sequence is TGCGCCAGCAGCTTGGGGAGCACAGATACGCAGTATTTT. Drawing the rest from reference TRBV5-1 and TRBJ2-3, the complete variable domain is KAGVTQTPRYLIKTRGQQVTLSCSPISGHRSVSWYQQTPGQGLQFLFEYFSETQRNKGNFPGRFSGRQFSNSRSEMNVSTLELGDSALYLCASSLGSTDTQYFGPGTRLTVL.

The chain combines TRBV10-2 with TRBJ2-1; 7 bases agree with TRBD1. The junction had 6 bases not matched to a gene; V was cut back by 8 bases and J by 2 bases. The CDR3 spans 14 residues. Germline CDR1 reads WSHSY; CDR2 reads SAAADI. DNA for the CDR3: TGCGCCAGCGCCGGGACAGTGGCCTACAATGAGCAGTTCTTC. As protein: CASAGTVAYNEQFF.

The V gene is TRBV6-5, the J gene TRBJ1-5; D perhaps matches TRBD1 (5 bases). V lost 5 bases and J 2 bases, leaving 13 bases between the germline ends. CDR1 is MNHEY and CDR2 is SVGAGI in the germline V gene. CDR3 size: 15 residues. CDR3 nucleotide sequence: TGTGCCAGCAGTACGACAGCGGCCGGCAATCAGCCCCAGCATTTT. Translating it yields CASSTTAAGNQPQHF.

In DNA form, the CDR3 reads TGTGCCAGCACGGGAGGGGCAGAAATGAACACTGAAGCTTTCTTT. Its translation is CASTGGAEMNTEAFF. The rearrangement uses TRBV9 and TRBJ1-1; tentatively, D is TRBD1 (5 bases). The V gene lost 6 bases and the J gene lost 0 bases, with 15 bases spanning the gap. The CDR3 runs to 15 residues. The germline V gene encodes CDR1 SGDLS and CDR2 YYNGEE.